This TCR beta chain was captured in a study of tumour-infiltrating T cells in Burkitt lymphoma. As for the study in general: Survival, overall and progression-free, tracked with productive clonality.

Trimming cost V 1 base and J 3 bases, with 7 bases left between them. Germline V CDR1 and CDR2: LNHDA, SQIVND (reference sequence). This CDR3 is built from 13 residues. This clone was seen a handful of times. Data came from immunoSEQ multiplex PCR; TCRdb stores just in-frame clones and leaves some out. The sample includes about 9,200 clones, around 62% of them seen just once. The receptor was isolated from a human donor with diffuse large B-cell lymphoma. The source material was tumor tissue. The chain employs TRBV19 and TRBJ2-7, with D tentatively TRBD1 (6 bases). The CDR3 bases are TGTGCCAGTAGTATAGGAGGGGGCTACGAGCAGTACTTC. Translated: CASSIGGGYEQYF.